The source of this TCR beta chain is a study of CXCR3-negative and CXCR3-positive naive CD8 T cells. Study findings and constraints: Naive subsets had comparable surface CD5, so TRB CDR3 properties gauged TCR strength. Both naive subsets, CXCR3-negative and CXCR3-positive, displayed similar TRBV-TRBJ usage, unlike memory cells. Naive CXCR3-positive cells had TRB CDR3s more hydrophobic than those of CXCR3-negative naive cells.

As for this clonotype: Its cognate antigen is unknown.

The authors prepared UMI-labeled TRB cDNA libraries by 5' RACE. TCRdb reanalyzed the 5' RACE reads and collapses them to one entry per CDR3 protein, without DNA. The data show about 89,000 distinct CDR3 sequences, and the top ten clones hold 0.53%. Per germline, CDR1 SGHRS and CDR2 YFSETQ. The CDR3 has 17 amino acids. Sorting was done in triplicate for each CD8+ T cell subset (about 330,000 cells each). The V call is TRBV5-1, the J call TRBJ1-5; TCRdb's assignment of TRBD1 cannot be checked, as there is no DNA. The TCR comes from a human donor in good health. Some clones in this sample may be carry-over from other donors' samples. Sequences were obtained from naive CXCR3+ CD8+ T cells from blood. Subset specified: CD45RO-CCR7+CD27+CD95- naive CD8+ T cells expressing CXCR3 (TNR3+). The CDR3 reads CASSSWGQADSNQPQHF.